These T cell receptor beta chains were read from a single sample in a study of T cell responses to AZD1222 COVID-19 vaccine. Sequencing used immunoSEQ multiplex PCR; TCRdb keeps in-frame clones, though not all of them. The sample lists 120,000 or so clones; 85% to 90% were seen once. Here the sequenced sample was peripheral blood, taken on day 0 of AZD1222 vaccination. The origin of the receptors is an adult in good health. CDR3s include the opening cysteine and the closing phenylalanine or tryptophan. D genes are given only for firm matches. Not every row has a clone size; where given, it reads once, few, many or a size class.

DNA: TGTGCCAGTACAATTTCGCGGGAGGGCACGTACGAGCAGTACTTC
CDR3: CASTISREGTYEQYF
size: -
D: TRBD2
J: TRBJ2-7
V: TRBV19
length: 15

DNA: TGTGCCAGCAGTTTTTGGGCTATGGGTTCACCCCTCCACTTT
CDR3: CASSFWAMGSPLHF
size: -
D: -
J: TRBJ1-6
V: TRBV27
length: 14

DNA: TGTGCCAGCAGCCAGACAGGGAAGGGAACTGAAGCTTTCTTT
CDR3: CASSQTGKGTEAFF
size: many
D: TRBD1
J: TRBJ1-1
V: TRBV9
length: 14

DNA: TGTGCCAGCAGCCCGCCGGCCGGCGAGCAGTACTTC
CDR3: CASSPPAGEQYF
size: once
D: -
J: TRBJ2-7
V: TRBV4-2
length: 12

DNA: TGTGCCAGCGGGTGGGGGATCTACGAGCAGTACTTC
CDR3: CASGWGIYEQYF
size: -
D: -
J: TRBJ2-7
V: TRBV6-5
length: 12

DNA: TGTGCCAGCAATACCCAGGGGAATCAGCCCCAGCATTTT
CDR3: CASNTQGNQPQHF
size: -
D: -
J: TRBJ1-5
V: TRBV28
length: 13

DNA: TGTGCCAGCACCAGGGACAGGAAAAACACTGAAGCTTTCTTT
CDR3: CASTRDRKNTEAFF
size: -
D: TRBD1
J: TRBJ1-1
V: TRBV6-6
length: 14

DNA: TGTGCCAGCAGTTTCGGGTCCTCCCGGACAGGGTCGGATGAGCAGTTCTTC
CDR3: CASSFGSSRTGSDEQFF
size: -
D: TRBD1
J: TRBJ2-1
V: TRBV28
length: 17

DNA: TGTGCCAGCAGCACCCGACAGGGTGGGGACACTGAAGCTTTCTTT
CDR3: CASSTRQGGDTEAFF
size: -
D: TRBD1
J: TRBJ1-1
V: TRBV7-8
length: 15

DNA: TGTGCCAGCAGCTTCACGGGACAGGGGACGTACAGCGAGCAGTACTTC
CDR3: CASSFTGQGTYSEQYF
size: -
D: TRBD1
J: TRBJ2-7
V: TRBV5-6
length: 16

DNA: TGTGCCAGCAGCTTAGGGTGGGAGGTTTTGACTGAAGCTTTCTTT
CDR3: CASSLGWEVLTEAFF
size: -
D: -
J: TRBJ1-1
V: TRBV7-8
length: 15

DNA: TGTGCCAGCAGCACGAACGGGGGGGTCAAAAACATTCAGTACTTC
CDR3: CASSTNGGVKNIQYF
size: once
D: TRBD2
J: TRBJ2-4
V: TRBV6-5
length: 15

DNA: TGTGCCAGTAGTATAGTAGACAGGGGACGCGAGCAGTACTTC
CDR3: CASSIVDRGREQYF
size: -
D: TRBD1
J: TRBJ2-7
V: TRBV19
length: 14

DNA: TGTGCCAGCGTGGGACAGGGGAGCACTGAAGCTTTCTTT
CDR3: CASVGQGSTEAFF
size: -
D: TRBD1
J: TRBJ1-1
V: TRBV7-2
length: 13

DNA: TGTGCCAGCAGTCTCGGGACTAGCGGGGGTCTGTTTTTT
CDR3: CASSLGTSGGLFF
size: -
D: TRBD2
J: TRBJ2-2
V: TRBV6-2/TRBV6-3
length: 13

DNA: TGTGCCATTAAATGGGACCTCGGTGAGTCCTACGAGCAGTACTTC
CDR3: CAIKWDLGESYEQYF
size: once
D: -
J: TRBJ2-7
V: TRBV21-1
length: 15

DNA: TGTGCCAGCAGCTTGGACGGAATTTATGGCTACACCTTC
CDR3: CASSLDGIYGYTF
size: -
D: -
J: TRBJ1-2
V: TRBV5-6
length: 13

DNA: TGTGCCAGCAGCCCGACGGGGGGGGCTACAAGCTCCTACGAGCAGTACTTC
CDR3: CASSPTGGATSSYEQYF
size: -
D: TRBD2
J: TRBJ2-7
V: TRBV9
length: 17

DNA: TGCGCCAGCAGTCACCGGGACACTTCCTACGAGCAGTACTTC
CDR3: CASSHRDTSYEQYF
size: -
D: -
J: TRBJ2-7
V: TRBV23-1
length: 14

DNA: TGTGCCAGCACGCGCGGGGGGGACACAGATACGCAGTATTTT
CDR3: CASTRGGDTDTQYF
size: -
D: TRBD2
J: TRBJ2-3
V: TRBV6-6
length: 14

DNA: TGTGCCAGCAGCCAAGATCGAGGAGACACTCAGCCCCAGCATTTT
CDR3: CASSQDRGDTQPQHF
size: -
D: -
J: TRBJ1-5
V: TRBV3-1/TRBV3-2
length: 15

DNA: TGTGCCAGCTTTTTAGCAGAACGGCTAGGGGAAAAACTGTTTTTT
CDR3: CASFLAERLGEKLFF
size: few
D: -
J: TRBJ1-4
V: TRBV2
length: 15

DNA: TGTGCCAGCAGTTCCGGGCCCGTGGGCGAGCAGTACTTC
CDR3: CASSSGPVGEQYF
size: -
D: -
J: TRBJ2-7
V: TRBV28
length: 13

DNA: TGTGCCAGCAGCCAAACCGGGGCCGCGAGTTTGAAAGAGACCCAGTACTTC
CDR3: CASSQTGAASLKETQYF
size: -
D: -
J: TRBJ2-5
V: TRBV4-2
length: 17

DNA: TGTGCCAGCAGTTTAGGGACTAGCGGGAGGGCAGTGCAGTACTTC
CDR3: CASSLGTSGRAVQYF
size: -
D: TRBD2
J: TRBJ2-7
V: TRBV27
length: 15

DNA: TGTGCCAGCAGCTTGGAGGGGGGTCGGCAAGAGACCCAGTACTTC
CDR3: CASSLEGGRQETQYF
size: -
D: -
J: TRBJ2-5
V: TRBV5-4
length: 15

DNA: TGTGCCAGTAGCCTCCAACCACGGGATGGCGGCAATCAGCCCCAGCATTTT
CDR3: CASSLQPRDGGNQPQHF
size: -
D: -
J: TRBJ1-5
V: TRBV19
length: 17

DNA: TGTGCCAGCAGCCTACTGCCCACTGGGGAGCTGTTTTTT
CDR3: CASSLLPTGELFF
size: -
D: -
J: TRBJ2-2
V: TRBV3-1/TRBV3-2
length: 13

DNA: TGTGCCAGCAGCCCGGGGACAGGCGGGCAGTACTTC
CDR3: CASSPGTGGQYF
size: -
D: TRBD1
J: TRBJ2-7
V: TRBV28
length: 12

DNA: TGTGCCAGCAGTTACAGTTCGGATACGCAGTATTTT
CDR3: CASSYSSDTQYF
size: once
D: -
J: TRBJ2-3
V: TRBV6-2/TRBV6-3
length: 12

DNA: TGCAGCGTTGGGCTTGGGGGAGGCGGTGAGCAGTTCTTC
CDR3: CSVGLGGGGEQFF
size: few
D: -
J: TRBJ2-1
V: TRBV29-1
length: 13

DNA: TGTGCCAGCTCACCAACCAGGGGCGCCGAGGGCTACACCTTC
CDR3: CASSPTRGAEGYTF
size: -
D: -
J: TRBJ1-2
V: TRBV18
length: 14

DNA: TGTGCCACTTTATCGGGGAGTCCGAGGGATGAGCAGTTCTTC
CDR3: CATLSGSPRDEQFF
size: -
D: -
J: TRBJ2-1
V: TRBV6-5
length: 14

DNA: TGTGCCAGCAGCCCACCCCGGACTAGCCTGGAACCCCAAGAGACCCAGTACTTC
CDR3: CASSPPRTSLEPQETQYF
size: -
D: TRBD2
J: TRBJ2-5
V: TRBV7-7
length: 18

DNA: TGTGCCTGGAGTGTAATAGGTCAAAAACTGTTTTTT
CDR3: CAWSVIGQKLFF
size: -
D: -
J: TRBJ1-4
V: TRBV30
length: 12

DNA: TGTGCCAGCAGTCCGGGGGTCCGGGCTGAAGCTTTCTTT
CDR3: CASSPGVRAEAFF
size: -
D: -
J: TRBJ1-1
V: TRBV27
length: 13

DNA: TGTGCCAGCAGTTTCCGGACAGGGGCTGGCTACACCTTC
CDR3: CASSFRTGAGYTF
size: -
D: TRBD1
J: TRBJ1-2
V: TRBV12-3/TRBV12-4
length: 13

DNA: TGTGCCAGCAGCTTCCCCCGGCACTCCGGGACAAGGGCTTCCTACGAGCAGTACTTC
CDR3: CASSFPRHSGTRASYEQYF
size: -
D: -
J: TRBJ2-7
V: TRBV7-8
length: 19

DNA: TGTGCCAGCAGCTATAACGGGCAGTCCTACGAGCAGTACTTC
CDR3: CASSYNGQSYEQYF
size: -
D: -
J: TRBJ2-7
V: TRBV7-8
length: 14

DNA: TGTGCCAGTAGTACAGGGGGACCTAACACTGAAGCTTTCTTT
CDR3: CASSTGGPNTEAFF
size: -
D: TRBD1
J: TRBJ1-1
V: TRBV19
length: 14

DNA: TGTGCCAGCAGCGTAGTAGGAGTACCCTACAATGAGCAGTTCTTC
CDR3: CASSVVGVPYNEQFF
size: -
D: -
J: TRBJ2-1
V: TRBV9
length: 15

DNA: TGTGCCAGCAGGGAGAACACTGAAGCTTTCTTT
CDR3: CASRENTEAFF
size: -
D: -
J: TRBJ1-1
V: TRBV6-5
length: 11

DNA: TGTGCCAGCTCACCTGCCGCTAGCTCCTATAATTCACCCCTCCACTTT
CDR3: CASSPAASSYNSPLHF
size: few
D: -
J: TRBJ1-6
V: TRBV18
length: 16

DNA: TGTGCCAGCAGCTCCCGGATTAAGGGCTCCGGAAACACCATATATTTT
CDR3: CASSSRIKGSGNTIYF
size: -
D: -
J: TRBJ1-3
V: TRBV11-2
length: 16

DNA: TGCGCCAGCAGCCAAGGGCCAGGTACCACTGAAGCTTTCTTT
CDR3: CASSQGPGTTEAFF
size: -
D: -
J: TRBJ1-1
V: TRBV4-1
length: 14

DNA: TGTGCCAGCAGTTGGTTCGGTTGGGCTGGGGCCAACGTCCTGACTTTC
CDR3: CASSWFGWAGANVLTF
size: -
D: -
J: TRBJ2-6
V: TRBV28
length: 16

DNA: TGTGCCAGCAGCGGCCCCTTCTATGGCTACACCTTC
CDR3: CASSGPFYGYTF
size: once
D: -
J: TRBJ1-2
V: TRBV11-2
length: 12

DNA: TGTGCCAGCAGCCATACGGGAGTGGGGGAGCAGTACTTC
CDR3: CASSHTGVGEQYF
size: -
D: -
J: TRBJ2-7
V: TRBV3-1/TRBV3-2
length: 13

DNA: TGTGCCAGCAGCTTGGTTGCCGGCGGCTATGGCTACACCTTC
CDR3: CASSLVAGGYGYTF
size: -
D: -
J: TRBJ1-2
V: TRBV5-5
length: 14

DNA: TGTGCCAGCAGCTTAGCGGGAGGGCCCACAGATACGCAGTATTTT
CDR3: CASSLAGGPTDTQYF
size: -
D: TRBD2
J: TRBJ2-3
V: TRBV7-2
length: 15

DNA: TGTGCCAGCAGTCTTCCGACCGCTAGGCCTGAAGCTTTCTTT
CDR3: CASSLPTARPEAFF
size: -
D: -
J: TRBJ1-1
V: TRBV28
length: 14

DNA: TGTGCCAGCACAGGGGACAGGGTTTCCGGGGCCAACGTCCTGACTTTC
CDR3: CASTGDRVSGANVLTF
size: -
D: TRBD1
J: TRBJ2-6
V: TRBV28
length: 16

DNA: TGTGCGAGCAGGGTTCACCTTTATGGCTACACCTTC
CDR3: CASRVHLYGYTF
size: -
D: -
J: TRBJ1-2
V: TRBV7-2
length: 12

DNA: TGTGCCAGCTTCCGGGGCTGGGGCTATGGCTACACCTTC
CDR3: CASFRGWGYGYTF
size: -
D: -
J: TRBJ1-2
V: TRBV19
length: 13

DNA: TGTGCCAGCAGGGGGACAGGGAACAATGAGCAGTTCTTC
CDR3: CASRGTGNNEQFF
size: -
D: TRBD1
J: TRBJ2-1
V: TRBV25-1
length: 13

DNA: TGCGCCAGCAGCTTGAACGGGGAGGCTACTGAAGCTTTCTTT
CDR3: CASSLNGEATEAFF
size: -
D: -
J: TRBJ1-1
V: TRBV5-1
length: 14

DNA: TGCAGCGTTGAAATAGCGGGAGTCAATGAGCAGTTCTTC
CDR3: CSVEIAGVNEQFF
size: -
D: TRBD2
J: TRBJ2-1
V: TRBV29-1
length: 13

DNA: TGTGCCAGCTCACCACTCCGGGACCGGTCAGATACGCAGTATTTT
CDR3: CASSPLRDRSDTQYF
size: once
D: -
J: TRBJ2-3
V: TRBV18
length: 15

DNA: TGTGCCAGCAGGGGGAGGGTGAACACCGGGGAGCTGTTTTTT
CDR3: CASRGRVNTGELFF
size: -
D: TRBD2
J: TRBJ2-2
V: TRBV9
length: 14